The rows below give T cell receptor beta chains drawn from one sample of a study of cytomegalovirus exposure and HLA in healthy donors. Method: immunoSEQ multiplex PCR; TCRdb's copy keeps in-frame clones and lacks some. This sample has fewer than 250,000 clones, with roughly 73% found just once. Sequencing input: PBMCs. The receptors shown here come from a young woman in good health and CMV-seropositive. The CDR3 runs from the conserved cysteine through the conserved F or W. The D gene is left open where the match is weak. Rows give clone size only sometimes, using once, few, many, or a class for an expanded clone.

v_gene: TRBV11-2
j_gene: TRBJ2-5
abundance: -
d_gene: -
CDR3aa: CASSSRGGWETQYF
CDR3nt: TGTGCCAGCAGCTCCCGGGGAGGCTGGGAGACCCAGTACTTC

v_gene: TRBV7-6
j_gene: TRBJ2-3
abundance: -
d_gene: -
CDR3aa: CASSLSGPGQITDTQYF
CDR3nt: TGTGCCAGCAGCTTATCTGGGCCGGGACAAATCACAGATACGCAGTATTTT

v_gene: TRBV7-7
j_gene: TRBJ2-3
abundance: -
d_gene: TRBD2
CDR3aa: CASSSGLANADTQYF
CDR3nt: TGTGCTAGCAGCTCAGGACTAGCGAATGCAGATACGCAGTATTTT

v_gene: TRBV6-6
j_gene: TRBJ1-2
abundance: -
d_gene: -
CDR3aa: CASSRGGLGYTF
CDR3nt: TGTGCCAGCTCGAGGGGGGGGCTAGGCTACACCTTC

v_gene: TRBV10-3
j_gene: TRBJ2-6
abundance: once
d_gene: TRBD1
CDR3aa: CAISERQGSGANVLTF
CDR3nt: TGTGCCATCAGTGAAAGACAGGGCTCTGGGGCCAACGTCCTGACTTTC

v_gene: TRBV18
j_gene: TRBJ1-1
abundance: -
d_gene: -
CDR3aa: CASSLNDITNTEAFF
CDR3nt: TGTGCCAGCTCACTTAATGACATCACGAACACTGAAGCTTTCTTT

v_gene: TRBV4-2
j_gene: TRBJ1-5
abundance: -
d_gene: -
CDR3aa: CASSQDTRDQPQHF
CDR3nt: TGTGCCAGCAGCCAAGATACCAGGGATCAGCCCCAGCATTTT

v_gene: TRBV28
j_gene: TRBJ1-2
abundance: -
d_gene: -
CDR3aa: CANQSPASGGYTF
CDR3nt: TGTGCCAACCAATCCCCGGCTTCGGGGGGCTACACCTTC

v_gene: TRBV28
j_gene: TRBJ2-2
abundance: -
d_gene: TRBD1
CDR3aa: CASHYRGNTGELFF
CDR3nt: TGTGCCAGCCACTACAGGGGGAACACCGGGGAGCTGTTTTTT

v_gene: TRBV7-2
j_gene: TRBJ1-5
abundance: -
d_gene: TRBD1
CDR3aa: CASSGGQGGYSNQPQHF
CDR3nt: TGTGCCAGCAGCGGCGGACAGGGGGGCTATAGCAATCAGCCCCAGCATTTT

v_gene: TRBV4-3
j_gene: TRBJ2-2
abundance: -
d_gene: TRBD2
CDR3aa: CASSQASGVNTGELFF
CDR3nt: TGCGCCAGCAGCCAAGCTAGCGGTGTAAACACCGGGGAGCTGTTTTTT

v_gene: TRBV18
j_gene: TRBJ1-5
abundance: -
d_gene: TRBD1
CDR3aa: CASSTQGAQPQHF
CDR3nt: TGTGCCAGCTCAACACAGGGGGCGCAGCCCCAGCATTTT

v_gene: TRBV30
j_gene: TRBJ2-3
abundance: -
d_gene: TRBD2
CDR3aa: CAWSVGGGSTDTQYF
CDR3nt: TGTGCCTGGAGTGTAGGCGGGGGGAGCACAGATACGCAGTATTTT

v_gene: TRBV7-2
j_gene: TRBJ1-1
abundance: -
d_gene: -
CDR3aa: CASSLGRGNTEAFF
CDR3nt: TGTGCCAGCAGCTTAGGCAGGGGTAACACTGAAGCTTTCTTT

v_gene: TRBV25-1
j_gene: TRBJ2-7
abundance: -
d_gene: TRBD1
CDR3aa: CASSDRAGEQYF
CDR3nt: TGTGCCAGCAGCGACAGGGCCGGCGAGCAGTACTTC

v_gene: TRBV2
j_gene: TRBJ2-5
abundance: -
d_gene: TRBD2
CDR3aa: CAGGLAGGETQYF
CDR3nt: TGTGCCGGAGGACTAGCGGGAGGAGAGACCCAGTACTTC

v_gene: TRBV15
j_gene: TRBJ1-2
abundance: -
d_gene: -
CDR3aa: CATSGTPIYGYTF
CDR3nt: TGTGCCACCTCCGGGACACCGATTTATGGCTACACCTTC

v_gene: TRBV5-1
j_gene: TRBJ1-4
abundance: -
d_gene: -
CDR3aa: CASSIRAGNEKLFF
CDR3nt: TGCGCCAGCAGCATCAGGGCGGGGAATGAAAAACTGTTTTTT

v_gene: TRBV7-3
j_gene: TRBJ2-1
abundance: -
d_gene: -
CDR3aa: CASSSAVGVYNEQFF
CDR3nt: TGTGCCAGCAGCTCGGCTGTCGGGGTTTACAATGAGCAGTTCTTC

v_gene: TRBV7-2
j_gene: TRBJ1-1
abundance: few
d_gene: TRBD1
CDR3aa: CASSLWTGITEAFF
CDR3nt: TGTGCCAGCAGCCTCTGGACAGGGATCACTGAAGCTTTCTTT

v_gene: TRBV7-8
j_gene: TRBJ1-2
abundance: -
d_gene: TRBD1
CDR3aa: CASSLRETGVGYTF
CDR3nt: TGTGCCAGCAGCTTACGTGAGACAGGGGTTGGCTACACCTTC

v_gene: TRBV11-3
j_gene: TRBJ2-1
abundance: -
d_gene: TRBD1
CDR3aa: CASSTSTGQGSPPVFF
CDR3nt: TGTGCCAGCAGCACCTCCACGGGACAGGGGTCCCCGCCGGTATTCTTC

v_gene: TRBV4-1
j_gene: TRBJ2-4
abundance: -
d_gene: -
CDR3aa: CASSQDFRTRQAKNIQYF
CDR3nt: TGCGCCAGCAGCCAAGATTTTCGGACTCGACAAGCCAAAAACATTCAGTACTTC

v_gene: TRBV30
j_gene: TRBJ2-5
abundance: -
d_gene: -
CDR3aa: CAWVKGEETQYF
CDR3nt: TGTGCCTGGGTAAAAGGAGAAGAGACCCAGTACTTC

v_gene: TRBV5-1
j_gene: TRBJ1-1
abundance: -
d_gene: -
CDR3aa: CASSPGGQMNTEAFF
CDR3nt: TGCGCCAGCAGCCCAGGAGGTCAGATGAACACTGAAGCTTTCTTT

v_gene: TRBV19
j_gene: TRBJ2-3
abundance: -
d_gene: TRBD2
CDR3aa: CASSSRLTSGFSADTQYF
CDR3nt: TGTGCCAGTAGTTCGCGTTTGACTAGCGGCTTCAGCGCAGATACGCAGTATTTT

v_gene: TRBV19
j_gene: TRBJ1-1
abundance: few
d_gene: -
CDR3aa: CASRRGLNTEAFF
CDR3nt: TGTGCCAGTAGAAGGGGATTGAACACTGAAGCTTTCTTT

v_gene: TRBV2
j_gene: TRBJ1-5
abundance: -
d_gene: TRBD1
CDR3aa: CASKTGEWNQPQHF
CDR3nt: TGTGCCAGCAAGACAGGGGAGTGGAATCAGCCCCAGCATTTT

v_gene: TRBV5-1
j_gene: TRBJ1-1
abundance: -
d_gene: -
CDR3aa: CASSPLALNTEAFF
CDR3nt: TGCGCCAGCAGCCCTCTAGCTCTGAACACTGAAGCTTTCTTT

v_gene: TRBV6-6
j_gene: TRBJ2-2
abundance: -
d_gene: TRBD1
CDR3aa: CASSVTGGWSGELFF
CDR3nt: TGTGCCAGCAGTGTCACAGGGGGCTGGTCCGGGGAGCTGTTTTTT

v_gene: TRBV6-5
j_gene: TRBJ1-4
abundance: -
d_gene: -
CDR3aa: CASSYQTGKSNEKLFF
CDR3nt: TGTGCCAGCAGTTACCAGACAGGAAAATCTAATGAAAAACTGTTTTTT

v_gene: TRBV2
j_gene: TRBJ2-1
abundance: -
d_gene: TRBD2
CDR3aa: CASSVLAGYNEQFF
CDR3nt: TGTGCCAGCAGTGTCCTAGCGGGCTACAATGAGCAGTTCTTC

v_gene: TRBV30
j_gene: TRBJ1-6
abundance: -
d_gene: TRBD1
CDR3aa: CAWSASTGSGFPLHF
CDR3nt: TGTGCCTGGAGTGCCTCGACAGGGTCCGGTTTTCCCCTCCACTTT

v_gene: TRBV6-5
j_gene: TRBJ2-5
abundance: -
d_gene: -
CDR3aa: CASKRGLDWAETQYF
CDR3nt: TGTGCCAGCAAAAGGGGCCTGGATTGGGCGGAGACCCAGTACTTC